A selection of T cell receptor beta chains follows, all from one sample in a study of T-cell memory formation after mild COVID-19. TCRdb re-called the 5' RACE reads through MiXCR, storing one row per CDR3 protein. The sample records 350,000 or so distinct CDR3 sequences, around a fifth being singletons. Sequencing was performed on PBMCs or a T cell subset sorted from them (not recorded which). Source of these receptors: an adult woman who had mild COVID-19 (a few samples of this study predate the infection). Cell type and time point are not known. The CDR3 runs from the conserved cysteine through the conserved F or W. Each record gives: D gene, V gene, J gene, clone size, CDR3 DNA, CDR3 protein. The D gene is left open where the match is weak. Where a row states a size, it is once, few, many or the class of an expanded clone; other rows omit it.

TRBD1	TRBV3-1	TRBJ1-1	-	TGTGCCAGCTTGGCAGGGGGTGGGTCTGAAGCTTTCTTT	CASLAGGGSEAFF
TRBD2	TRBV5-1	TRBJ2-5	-	TGCGTTGGAGGGCTAGCGGGGGGCCAACTCCAAGAGACCCAGTACTTC	CVGGLAGGQLQETQYF
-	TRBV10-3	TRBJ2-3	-	TGTGCCATCAGTGAGTCAGGTCTAGCAGCAGATACGCAGTATTTT	CAISESGLAADTQYF
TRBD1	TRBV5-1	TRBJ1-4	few	TGCGCCAGCAGCGAACTGGGACAGGGGCTGTTTTTT	CASSELGQGLFF
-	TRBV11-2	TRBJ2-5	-	TGTGCCAGCAGCCCCCGGTCGGGGGAGACCCAGTACTTC	CASSPRSGETQYF
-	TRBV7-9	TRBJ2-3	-	TGTGCCAGCAGCTCCGCGCTAGCGCCGGATACGCAGTATTTT	CASSSALAPDTQYF
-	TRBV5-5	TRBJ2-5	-	TGTGCCAGCAGCTTGGACGGTATGACCCAGTACTTC	CASSLDGMTQYF
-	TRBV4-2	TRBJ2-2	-	TGTGCCAGCAGCACCCGGGACCACACCACGAACACCGGGGAGCTGTTTTTT	CASSTRDHTTNTGELFF
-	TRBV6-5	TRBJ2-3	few	TGTGCCAGCAGTTACTCGATATGGACCGGTAGGGATACGCAGTATTTT	CASSYSIWTGRDTQYF
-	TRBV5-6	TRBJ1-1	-	TGTGCCAGCAGCTTTCCTCCTTTCGCTGAAGCTTTCTTT	CASSFPPFAEAFF
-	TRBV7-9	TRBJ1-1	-	TGTGCCAGCAGCTTAGCGGAGGGAGTGGTCACTGAAGCTTTCTTT	CASSLAEGVVTEAFF
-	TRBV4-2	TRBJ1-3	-	TGTGCCAGCAGCCAAGGGCAACAGATCATCTCTGGAAACACCATATATTTT	CASSQGQQIISGNTIYF
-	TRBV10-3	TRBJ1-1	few	TGTGCCATCAGTGTCGGGAGGCACACTGAAGCTTTCTTT	CAISVGRHTEAFF
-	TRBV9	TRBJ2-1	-	TGTGCCAGCAGCGTAGTCCCCTCCCACAATGAGCAGTTCTTC	CASSVVPSHNEQFF
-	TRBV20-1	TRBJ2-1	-	TGCAGTGGGGCCGGAAGCTCCTACAATGAGCAGTTCTTC	CSGAGSSYNEQFF
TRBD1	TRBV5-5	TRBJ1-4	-	TGTGCCAGCAGCTGGGGGACAGGCGATAATGAAAAACTGTTTTTT	CASSWGTGDNEKLFF
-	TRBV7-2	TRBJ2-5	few	TGTGCCAGCAGCTTAGCACGCAGGGGTGTGTTAGAGACCCAGTACTTC	CASSLARRGVLETQYF
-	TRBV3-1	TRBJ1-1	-	TGTGCCAGCAGCCAAGATAGCCGGGGGGCGGTTGAAGCTTTCTTT	CASSQDSRGAVEAFF
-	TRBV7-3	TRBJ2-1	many	TGTGCCAGCAGCATAAACGGGGGATTTAGCTATGAGCAGTTCTTC	CASSINGGFSYEQFF
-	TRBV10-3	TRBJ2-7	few	TGTGCCACGCATGATCCCGGGACGGCTTCCTACGAGCAGTACTTC	CATHDPGTASYEQYF
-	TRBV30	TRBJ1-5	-	TGTGCCTATTCACTCCTGGGGGGCCGGCAGCCCCAGCATTTT	CAYSLLGGRQPQHF
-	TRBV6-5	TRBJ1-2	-	TGTGCCAGCAGTTTCGGGTCCGTGGACGGCTACACCTTC	CASSFGSVDGYTF
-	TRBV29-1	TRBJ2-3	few	TGCAGCGTTGCAAGTGGGACAAGCACAGATACGCAGTATTTT	CSVASGTSTDTQYF
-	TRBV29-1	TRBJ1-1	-	TGCAGCGTGGACCCGGTGAACACTGAAGCTTTCTTT	CSVDPVNTEAFF
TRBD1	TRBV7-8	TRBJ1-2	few	TGTGCCAGCAGCTTGGTCGTCACAGGGGCGGATGGCTACACCTTC	CASSLVVTGADGYTF
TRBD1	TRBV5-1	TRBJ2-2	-	TGCGCCAGCAGCTTGGAGCCGGGACAGGGGGCGATAACCGGGGAGCTGTTTTTT	CASSLEPGQGAITGELFF
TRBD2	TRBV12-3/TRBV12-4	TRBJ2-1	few	TGTGCCAGCAGTTACAATAGCGGGGGGGCAATTGAGCAGTTCTTC	CASSYNSGGAIEQFF
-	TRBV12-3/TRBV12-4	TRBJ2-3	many	TGTGCCAGCAGCACAGGGAAGTTTTCGACTAGTTCAGATACGCAGTATTTT	CASSTGKFSTSSDTQYF
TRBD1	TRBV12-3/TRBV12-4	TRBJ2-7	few	TGTGCCAGCAGTATCGGACAGGGATTCTCCTACGAGCAGTACTTC	CASSIGQGFSYEQYF
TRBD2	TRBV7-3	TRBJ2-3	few	TGTGCCAGCAGCTTGGGACTAGCGGACGAGGACACGCAGTATTTT	CASSLGLADEDTQYF
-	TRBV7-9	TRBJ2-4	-	TGTGCCAGCAGAACTAAAAACATTCAGTACTTC	CASRTKNIQYF
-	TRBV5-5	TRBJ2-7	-	TGTGCCAGCAGCTTGGCGAGCCTCGAACTAACAAGCTCCTACGAGCAGTACTTC	CASSLASLELTSSYEQYF
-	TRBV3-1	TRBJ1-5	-	TGTGCCAGCAGTCCTACAGGGCTTAGTTCTCAGCCCCAGCATTTT	CASSPTGLSSQPQHF